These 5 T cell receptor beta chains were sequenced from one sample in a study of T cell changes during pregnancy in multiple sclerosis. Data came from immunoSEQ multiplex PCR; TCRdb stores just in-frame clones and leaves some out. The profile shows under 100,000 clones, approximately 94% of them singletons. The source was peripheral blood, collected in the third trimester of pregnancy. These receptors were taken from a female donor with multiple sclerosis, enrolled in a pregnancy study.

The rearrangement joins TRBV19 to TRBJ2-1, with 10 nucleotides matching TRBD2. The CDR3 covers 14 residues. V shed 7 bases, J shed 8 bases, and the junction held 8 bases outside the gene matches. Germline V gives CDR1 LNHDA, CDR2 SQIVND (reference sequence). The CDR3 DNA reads TGTGCCAGTACCCCGGGACTAGCGAACTATGAGCAGTTCTTC. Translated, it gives CASTPGLANYEQFF. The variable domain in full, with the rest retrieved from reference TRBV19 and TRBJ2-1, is DGGITQSPKYLFRKEGQNVTLSCEQNLNHDAMYWYRQDPGQGLRLIYYSQIVNDFQKGDIAEGYSVSREKKESFPLTVTSAQKNPTAFYLCASTPGLANYEQFFGPGTRLTVL.

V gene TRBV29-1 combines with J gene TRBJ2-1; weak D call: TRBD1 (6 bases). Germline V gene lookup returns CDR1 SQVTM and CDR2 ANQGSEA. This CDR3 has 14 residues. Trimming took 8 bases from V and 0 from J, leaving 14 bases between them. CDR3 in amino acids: CSFRTGSSYNEQFF. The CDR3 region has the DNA TGCAGCTTTAGAACAGGGAGCTCCTACAATGAGCAGTTCTTC.

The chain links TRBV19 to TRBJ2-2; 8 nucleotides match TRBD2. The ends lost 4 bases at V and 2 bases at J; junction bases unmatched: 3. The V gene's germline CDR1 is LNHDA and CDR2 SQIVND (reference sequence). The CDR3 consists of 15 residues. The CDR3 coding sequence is TGTGCCAGTAGTACCGGGGGGGCTAACACCGGGGAGCTGTTTTTT. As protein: CASSTGGANTGELFF.

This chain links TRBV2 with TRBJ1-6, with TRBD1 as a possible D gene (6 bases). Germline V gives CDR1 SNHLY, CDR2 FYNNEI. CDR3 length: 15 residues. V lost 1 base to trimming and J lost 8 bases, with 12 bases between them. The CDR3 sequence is CASSEVDSNYSPLHF. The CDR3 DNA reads TGTGCCAGCAGTGAAGTGGACAGCAATTATTCACCCCTCCACTTT.

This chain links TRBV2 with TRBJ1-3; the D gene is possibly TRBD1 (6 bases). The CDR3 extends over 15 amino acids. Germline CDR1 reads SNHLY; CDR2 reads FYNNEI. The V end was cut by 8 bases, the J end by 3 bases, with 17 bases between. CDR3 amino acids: CASLGTGRYGNTIYF. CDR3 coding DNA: TGTGCCAGCCTTGGAACAGGGCGATATGGAAACACCATATATTTT. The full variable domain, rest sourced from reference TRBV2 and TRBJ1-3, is EPEVTQTPSHQVTQMGQEVILRCVPISNHLYFYWYRQILGQKVEFLVSFYNNEISEKSEIFDDQFSVERPDGSNFTLKIRSTKLEDSAMYFCASLGTGRYGNTIYFGEGSWLTVV.